Below, 27 T cell receptor beta chains from the same sample are listed, as sequenced in a study of blood T cell repertoires in COVID-19. Some clones are missing from TCRdb's copy, which holds only in-frame ones; the method was immunoSEQ multiplex PCR. The data contain more than 200,000 clones, around nine tenths of them singletons. Source material: peripheral blood. The receptors here all came from a woman in her fifties or sixties with COVID-19, enrolled during active disease.

This clone was counted once. The V and J genes are TRBV5-8 and TRBJ2-7, with a possible D match to TRBD2 (6 bases). The V gene lost 1 base and the J gene lost 3 bases, with 11 bases spanning the gap. The CDR3 is 14 amino acids. CDR1 is SGHTS and CDR2 is YDEGEE in the germline V gene. CDR3 nucleotides: TGTGCCAGCAGCTTGATCGGGGGACGCTACGAGCAGTACTTC. It translates to CASSLIGGRYEQYF. Full variable domain (rest looked up from reference TRBV5-8 and TRBJ2-7): EAGVTQSPTHLIKTRGQQATLRCSPISGHTSVYWYQQALGLGLQFLLWYDEGEERNRGNFPPRFSGRQFPNYSSELNVNALELEDSALYLCASSLIGGRYEQYFGPGTRLTVT.

The chain employs TRBV7-9 and TRBJ2-5; perhaps TRBD2 as D (7 bases). V dropped 5 bases and J dropped 1 base, with 17 bases sitting between them. The CDR3 covers 16 residues. Germline CDR1 SEHNR, CDR2 FQNEAQ (reference sequence). CDR3 sequence (DNA): TGTGCCAGCAGCGAGGGGGGGACCACTCCCCAAGAGACCCAGTACTTC. Protein: CASSEGGTTPQETQYF. The variable domain in full, with the rest retrieved from reference TRBV7-9 and TRBJ2-5, is DTGVSQNPRHKITKRGQNVTFRCDPISEHNRLYWYRQTLGQGPEFLTYFQNEAQLEKSRLLSDRFSAERPKGSFSTLEIQRTEQGDSAMYLCASSEGGTTPQETQYFGPGTRLLVL.

The chain combines TRBV7-9 with TRBJ2-1; TRBD2 agrees at 12 bases. This CDR3 region has 16 residues. Trimming removed 5 bases from V and 3 bases from J; junction bases left unmatched: 5. CDR1 and CDR2 (germline): SEHNR, FQNEAQ (reference sequence). CDR3 nucleotides: TGTGCCAGCAGCCCGAGGACTAGCGGGATCTACAATGAGCAGTTCTTC. As protein: CASSPRTSGIYNEQFF.

J is TRBJ2-1 and V is TRBV10-3, with 8 nucleotides matching TRBD1. The CDR3 is made up of 16 amino acids. Germline CDR1 and CDR2: ENHRY and SYGVKD. Trimming took 2 bases from V and 0 from J; bases not matched to a gene: 3. In nucleotides, the CDR3 is TGTGCCATCAGTGAGGCAACAGGGGGCTCCTACAATGAGCAGTTCTTC. This translates into CAISEATGGSYNEQFF.

V gene TRBV9 combines with J gene TRBJ2-3; 9 bases are a match to TRBD2. Germline loops: CDR1 SGDLS, CDR2 YYNGEE. CDR3 size: 19 residues. With V trimmed by 3 bases and J by 0 bases, 14 bases remained unmatched. The CDR3 coding sequence is TGTGCCAGCAGCGCGCCGTTGGGCGGGAGGGAAGTGAGCACAGATACGCAGTATTTT. Protein sequence: CASSAPLGGREVSTDTQYF. Full variable domain (missing parts from reference TRBV9 and TRBJ2-3): DSGVTQTPKHLITATGQRVTLRCSPRSGDLSVYWYQQSLDQGLQFLIQYYNGEERAKGNILERFSAQQFPDLHSELNLSSLELGDSALYFCASSAPLGGREVSTDTQYFGPGTRLTVL.

This clone came up once. J is TRBJ2-1 and V is TRBV18; D is ambiguous. There are 14 residues in the CDR3. Trimming took off 2 bases at V and 4 bases at J, with 9 bases between the two ends. Germline V gene data show CDR1 as KGHSH and CDR2 as LQKENI. CDR3 DNA sequence: TGTGCCAGCTCACCAGGTGAGGCTTACAATGAGCAGTTCTTC. This codes for CASSPGEAYNEQFF.

This chain connects TRBV5-1 to TRBJ1-5, with 7 nucleotides matching TRBD1. V dropped 4 bases and J dropped 8; count of bases not matched to a gene: 9. Germline CDR1 is SGHRS and CDR2 is YFSETQ. This CDR3 has 14 residues. The CDR3: CASSAQTGLEPQHF. The CDR3 bases are TGCGCCAGCAGCGCCCAGACAGGGCTGGAGCCCCAGCATTTT. Complete variable domain (other parts from reference TRBV5-1 and TRBJ1-5): KAGVTQTPRYLIKTRGQQVTLSCSPISGHRSVSWYQQTPGQGLQFLFEYFSETQRNKGNFPGRFSGRQFSNSRSEMNVSTLELGDSALYLCASSAQTGLEPQHFGDGTRLSIL.

The chain joins TRBV5-1 to TRBJ1-3, with TRBD1 as a possible D gene (5 bases). There are 14 residues in the CDR3. V dropped 0 bases and J dropped 4 bases, with 8 bases sitting between them. Germline V CDR1 and CDR2: SGHRS, YFSETQ. CDR3 sequence: CASSLAGLGNTIYF. The CDR3 DNA follows: TGCGCCAGCAGCTTGGCAGGGCTAGGAAACACCATATATTTT.

This chain uses TRBV19 with TRBJ1-1; 10 bases are shared with TRBD1. This CDR3 spans 15 amino acids. The junction had 5 bases not matched to a gene; V was cut back by 3 bases and J by 4 bases. Germline V gene data show CDR1 as LNHDA and CDR2 as SQIVND (reference sequence). Written as DNA, the CDR3 is TGTGCCAGTAGTATCCGACAGGGGGCGGGCACTGAAGCTTTCTTT. This sequence encodes CASSIRQGAGTEAFF.

The rearrangement joins TRBV28 to TRBJ1-2; D possibly corresponds to TRBD1 (5 bases). Per germline, CDR1 MDHEN and CDR2 SYDVKM. The CDR3 totals 16 residues. The V end was cut by 2 bases, the J end by 0 bases, with 13 bases between. DNA of the CDR3: TGTGCCAGCAGTTTACTAGGTCGCAGGGCTAACTATGGCTACACCTTC. Translation gives CASSLLGRRANYGYTF.

In its sample, this clone was seen a few times. V usage is TRBV6-5 and J usage is TRBJ1-2, with D possibly matching TRBD1 (6 bases). CDR3 length: 13 amino acids. Between the trimmed V and J ends, which lost 6 bases and 5 bases, there was a span of 13 bases. Germline V CDR1 and CDR2: MNHEY, SVGAGI. In DNA form, the CDR3 reads TGTGCCAGCAGATCAATCGGGACATATGGCTACACCTTC. Translation: CASRSIGTYGYTF.

The rearrangement joins TRBV2 to TRBJ1-5; tentative D call: TRBD1 (5 bases). Trimming took 6 bases from V and 7 from J, leaving 10 bases between them. The CDR3 consists of 12 residues. CDR1 and CDR2 (germline): SNHLY, FYNNEI. The CDR3 DNA follows: TGTGCCAGCAGACCCGACAGACAGCCCCAGCATTTT. Its protein is CASRPDRQPQHF.

The rearrangement links TRBV19 to TRBJ1-1, with 9 bases matching TRBD1. In germline, CDR1 is LNHDA, CDR2 SQIVND (reference sequence). Losses at the gene ends were 7 bases for V and 0 bases for J; bases not matched to a gene: 27. The CDR3 contains 22 residues. DNA of the CDR3: TGTGCCAGTACCTTAGGGCGTTCGGGCCCAGACAGGGGGTTCTCCATGAACACTGAAGCTTTCTTT. Translation gives CASTLGRSGPDRGFSMNTEAFF.

The chain carries TRBV10-1 and TRBJ2-7, with 9 bases that match TRBD1. The CDR3 has 15 residues. Germline V CDR1 and CDR2: WNHNN, SYGVQD (reference sequence). V gave up 0 bases and J gave up 5 bases; unmatched junction bases: 5. DNA for the CDR3: TGCGCCAGCAGTGAGTCGGGACAGGGAATTCACGAGCAGTACTTC. Residues: CASSESGQGIHEQYF.

This clone has more than one count but fewer than ten. The chain employs TRBV19 and TRBJ2-1; the match to TRBD2 covers 10 bases. The V segment lost 3 bases and the J segment 8 bases; nucleotides outside the gene matches: 13. CDR1 and CDR2 from the germline V gene are LNHDA and SQIVND (reference sequence). The CDR3 has 17 amino acids. The CDR3 loop is CASSIVGSGRLGYEQFF. DNA for the CDR3: TGTGCCAGTAGTATCGTCGGTAGCGGGAGGTTAGGCTATGAGCAGTTCTTC.

This clone has a single count. The chain has TRBV29-1 and TRBJ2-7; D is possibly TRBD2 (6 bases). CDR3 length: 13 residues. Germline assignment: CDR1 SQVTM and CDR2 ANQGSEA. The V end lost 3 bases, the J end lost 2 bases, and 11 bases lay between the germline ends. The CDR3 loop is CSVDFGGPYEQYF. The DNA for the CDR3 is TGCAGCGTTGACTTCGGAGGGCCCTACGAGCAGTACTTC.

V and J are TRBV28 and TRBJ2-7; 10 bases align to TRBD2. V shed 6 bases, J shed 6 bases, and the junction held 5 bases outside the gene matches. Germline V gene lookup returns CDR1 MDHEN and CDR2 SYDVKM. The CDR3 is 13 amino acids. CDR3 residues: CASRSGLASEQYF. CDR3 DNA sequence: TGTGCCAGCAGGTCGGGACTAGCGTCCGAGCAGTACTTC.

The CDR3 here is CATRGGGTSGSYEQYF. CDR3 sequence (DNA): TGTGCCACCCGAGGTGGCGGGACTAGCGGGAGTTACGAGCAGTACTTC. V usage is TRBV19 and J usage is TRBJ2-7; 14 bases match TRBD2. The junction had 12 bases not matched to a gene; V was cut back by 10 bases and J by 4 bases. CDR3 length: 16 amino acids. Germline V gives CDR1 LNHDA, CDR2 SQIVND (reference sequence).

The V call is TRBV19, the J call TRBJ1-1; D is uncertain. The germline CDR1 and CDR2 sequences are LNHDA and SQIVND (reference sequence). V was cut by 3 bases and J by 0 bases, with 11 bases left in between. CDR3 length: 15 amino acids. This chain's CDR3 is CASSIDAGMNTEAFF. The CDR3 DNA follows: TGTGCCAGTAGTATTGATGCAGGCATGAACACTGAAGCTTTCTTT.

This sequence joins TRBV5-4 and TRBJ1-1; D is unresolved. Germline CDR1 and CDR2: SGHNT and YYREEE (reference sequence). The CDR3 has 13 residues. The ends were cut back, 3 bases at V and 0 bases at J, with 6 bases in the middle. The CDR3 is CASSSPLNTEAFF. The DNA of the CDR3 is TGTGCCAGCAGCTCCCCGTTGAACACTGAAGCTTTCTTT.

V and J are TRBV6-5 and TRBJ2-7, with D maybe TRBD1 (5 bases). CDR3 size: 14 residues. Germline assignment: CDR1 MNHEY and CDR2 SVGAGI. The V end lost 2 bases, the J end lost 0 bases, and 8 bases lay between the germline ends. The CDR3 region has the DNA TGTGCCAGCAGTTACCTGGGGCGCTCCTACGAGCAGTACTTC. As protein: CASSYLGRSYEQYF.

The V and J genes are TRBV30 and TRBJ1-5; TRBD1 is a possible D gene (5 bases). CDR1 GTSNPN and CDR2 SVGIG come from the germline V gene (reference sequence). V dropped 3 bases and J dropped 7 bases, with 13 bases sitting between them. This CDR3 comprises 13 residues. The CDR3 DNA reads as TGTGCCTGGAGCGGTGACAGAGCACAGCCCCAGCATTTT. Protein sequence: CAWSGDRAQPQHF.

This clone was counted a single time. The chain joins TRBV5-4 to TRBJ2-1; D is possibly TRBD2 (5 bases). CDR3 size: 14 residues. In germline, CDR1 is SGHNT, CDR2 YYREEE (reference sequence). V shed 1 base and J shed 5 bases, with 10 bases lying between them. CDR3 loop: CASSLPGKDNEQFF. In DNA, the CDR3 is TGTGCCAGCAGCTTGCCGGGGAAGGACAATGAGCAGTTCTTC.

This clone has a single count. The V and J genes are TRBV3-1 (or the pseudogene TRBV3-2) and TRBJ2-4, with D perhaps TRBD2 (6 bases). CDR1 and CDR2 from the germline V gene are LGHDT and YNNKEL (reference sequence). The length of the CDR3 is 16 residues. V was shortened by 1 base and J by 2 bases, with 12 bases between the two germline ends. CDR3 sequence: CASSQVDYNSKNIQYF. CDR3 sequence (DNA): TGTGCCAGCAGCCAAGTGGACTACAATTCCAAAAACATTCAGTACTTC.

This clone occurred a few times. This chain uses TRBV20-1 with TRBJ1-6; D gene unclear. Between the trimmed V and J ends, which lost 3 bases and 8 bases, there was a span of 14 bases. The germline gives CDR1 DFQATT, CDR2 SNEGSKA (reference sequence). The CDR3 runs 14 residues. The CDR3 region has the DNA TGCAGTGCTAGTCATTCTGGGCCACATTCACCCCTCCACTTT. Protein sequence: CSASHSGPHSPLHF.

The rearrangement links TRBV19 to TRBJ2-5; possibly TRBD2 for D (6 bases). This CDR3 contains 14 residues. V was trimmed by 3 bases and J by 0 bases, leaving 8 bases between them. Germline V gene data show CDR1 as LNHDA and CDR2 as SQIVND (reference sequence). The CDR3 DNA sequence: TGTGCCAGTAGTATGATAGCGGACCAAGAGACCCAGTACTTC. Translating gives CASSMIADQETQYF.

V is TRBV29-1 and J is TRBJ2-3; 8 bases are a match to TRBD2. The CDR3 has 14 amino acids. Looked up from germline, CDR1 is SQVTM and CDR2 is ANQGSEA. The CDR3 sequence is CSAPLAGSTDTQYF. The CDR3 coding sequence is TGCAGTGCTCCGTTAGCGGGGAGCACAGATACGCAGTATTTT.